This TCR beta chain was captured by sequencing in a study of metastatic and nonmetastatic thyroid tumors. Study summary: Patients with malignant and benign thyroid disease provided blood and tumor or nodule tissue, whose repertoires were compared.

In germline, CDR1 is KGHDR, CDR2 SFDVKD. V was trimmed by 4 bases and J by 5 bases, leaving 11 bases between them. This CDR3 spans 14 amino acids. Every patient underwent thyroid surgery untreated. In its sample, this clone ranks as medium-sized (0.01 to 0.1%). Antigen: not known. Via MiXCR, TCRdb re-called the PCR reads. The sample has tens of thousands of clones; 20% to 25% are singletons. Study-wide results and limits: In blood and tumor, TCR beta diversity was reportedly significantly higher in malignant thyroid tumors than in benign nodules.

The chain links TRBV24-1 to TRBJ1-5; no definite D call. The clonotype was recovered from a female donor with papillary thyroid cancer or a benign thyroid nodule (not recorded which). Some clones in this sample may be carry-over from other donors' samples. Sequences were obtained from tumor tissue. The CDR3 DNA sequence: TGTGCCACCAGTGAATCGACCGGATATCAGCCCCAGCATTTT. Protein sequence: CATSESTGYQPQHF.